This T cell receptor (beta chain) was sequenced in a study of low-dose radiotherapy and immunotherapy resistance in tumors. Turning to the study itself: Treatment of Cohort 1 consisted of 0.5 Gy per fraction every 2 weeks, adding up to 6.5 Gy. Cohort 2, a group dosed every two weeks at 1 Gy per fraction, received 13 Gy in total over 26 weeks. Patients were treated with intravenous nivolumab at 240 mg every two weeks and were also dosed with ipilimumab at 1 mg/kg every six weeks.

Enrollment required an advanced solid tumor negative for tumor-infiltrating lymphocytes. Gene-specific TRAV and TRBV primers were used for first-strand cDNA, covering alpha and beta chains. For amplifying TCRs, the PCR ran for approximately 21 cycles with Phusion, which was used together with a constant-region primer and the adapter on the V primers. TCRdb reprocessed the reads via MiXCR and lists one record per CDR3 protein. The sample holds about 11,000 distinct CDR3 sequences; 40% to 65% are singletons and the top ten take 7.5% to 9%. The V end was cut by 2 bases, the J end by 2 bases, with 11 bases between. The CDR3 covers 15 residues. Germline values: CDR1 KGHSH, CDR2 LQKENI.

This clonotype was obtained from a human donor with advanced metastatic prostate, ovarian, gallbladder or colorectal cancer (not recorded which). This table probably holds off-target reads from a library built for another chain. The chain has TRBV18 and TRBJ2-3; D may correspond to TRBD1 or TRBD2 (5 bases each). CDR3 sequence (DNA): TGTGCCAGCTCACCATCTCCAGGGACCACAGATACGCAGTATTTT. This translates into CASSPSPGTTDTQYF.